This TCR beta chain was identified during a study of blood T cell repertoires in COVID-19 (TCRdb year 2020). Regarding the study in general: Collaborator samples came from the United States, Italy and Spain and covered acute and convalescent phases of COVID-19. The material from the prospective study consisted of cDNA or gDNA derived from T cells, B-cell-depleted T cells, or PBMCs. Deeply sampled blood TCRbeta repertoires from subjects exposed to, actively infected with, or recovered from COVID-19 were included in the dataset. The repertoires were released in a freely available public database meant as a resource for research on the immune response to SARS-CoV-2. Samples came from the ongoing ImmuneRACE study (first 160 participants) plus 1,254 subjects from 6 global collaborators. Nearly every sample came with metadata listing a de-identified subject ID, COVID-19 status, age in years and sex. Where HLA class I and class II types were available, the types were taken from metadata supplied by the sample provider, not from assay-based typing.

Looking up the germline V gene (reference sequence) yields CDR1 SEHNR and CDR2 FQNEAQ. The cysteine opens and the phenylalanine closes a CDR3 of 15 amino acids. This entry keeps only the CDR3 DNA: 45 bases, framed from base 1. Beyond this particular receptor, the publication reports: The amount of clinical and demographic metadata varied by source and participant and was provided uncurated.

TCRbeta CDR3 regions were amplified from genomic DNA by means of the immunoSEQ Assay, a bias-controlled multiplex PCR. The paper's data handling went like this. The number of nucleated cells in each sample was estimated from the amplification of reference gene primers within the assay. To quantify the absolute abundance of each unique TCRbeta CDR3 rearrangement, sequence reads were collapsed and filtered. For each sample, productive Simpson clonality was calculated as the square root of Simpson's diversity index over productive rearrangements. The table comes from immuneACCESS by way of TCRdb, which keeps in-frame sequences with V and J called. Part of the clones is missing from these tables; in studies checked, under half for an unresolved V gene and the rest for unknown reasons. V and J calls and clone size are given by that table; D and trimming were obtained from the DNA. This sample has 110,000 or so clones in its table, and 85% of those were observed once. The ten largest clones take up around 4% of the sample.

Each collaborating institution followed its own protocols to collect whole blood in K2EDTA tubes. Collaborator samples were shipped for TCRbeta analysis as frozen whole blood, isolated PBMCs, or DNA extracted from either sample type. The sample holds one count of this clone. No cognate antigen has been identified for it. A read error may produce the germline difference seen at one junction end. The origin of this receptor is a man aged 45 to 65 with acute or convalescent COVID-19. The chain joins TRBV7-9 to TRBJ1-1, with TRBD1 tentatively as D gene (5 bases match). Sample: peripheral blood. The CDR3: CASRLVMGLNTEAFF. Read as DNA, the sequence is TGTGCCAGCAGGTTAGTTATGGGACTCAACACTGAAGCTTTCTTT.